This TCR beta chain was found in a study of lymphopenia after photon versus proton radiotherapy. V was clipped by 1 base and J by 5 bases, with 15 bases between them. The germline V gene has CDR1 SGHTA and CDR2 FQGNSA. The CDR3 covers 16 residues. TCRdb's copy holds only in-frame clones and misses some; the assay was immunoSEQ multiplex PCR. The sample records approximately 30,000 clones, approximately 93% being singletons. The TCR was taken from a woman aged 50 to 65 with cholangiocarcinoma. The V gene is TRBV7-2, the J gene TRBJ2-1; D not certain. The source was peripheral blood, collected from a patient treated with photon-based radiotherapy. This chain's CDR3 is CASSLGVSAVDNEQFF. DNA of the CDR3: TGTGCCAGCAGCTTAGGGGTGAGCGCGGTCGACAATGAGCAGTTCTTC.